These 15 T cell receptor beta chains were all obtained from the same sample, sequenced in a study of OX40 agonist ivuxolimab in advanced cancers. Generated by immunoSEQ multiplex PCR, the TCRdb table keeps only in-frame clones and is missing some. The sample gives 13,000 to 15,000 clones, about 90% of which show up once; 20% to 25% is in the top ten. Sequenced material: CD4+ or CD8+ T cells sorted from blood, taken in a trial of the OX40 agonist ivuxolimab. The receptors were gathered from an adult with an advanced solid tumor such as melanoma, head and neck, liver or kidney cancer.

The J gene is TRBJ2-7, the V gene TRBV11-3; D possibly uses TRBD1 or TRBD2 (5 bases each). The CDR3 is 14 residues long. Looked up from germline, CDR1 is SGHNT and CDR2 is YENEEA. Trimming took 5 bases from V and 2 from J, leaving 13 bases between them. The CDR3 DNA reads as TGTGCCAGCAGCCACCGGGACGGAACCTACGAGCAGTACTTC. Translated: CASSHRDGTYEQYF.

This chain links TRBV27 with TRBJ1-1; 8 bases map to TRBD1. The CDR3 runs 16 residues. The J segment lost 2 bases and the V segment lost 4 bases, leaving 9 bases of the junction unmatched. Per the germline V gene, CDR1 is MNHEY and CDR2 is SMNVEV (reference sequence). The CDR3 loop reads CASSSSPGTGNTEAFF. The CDR3 DNA follows: TGTGCCAGCAGTTCTTCTCCCGGGACAGGAAACACTGAAGCTTTCTTT.

The chain links TRBV5-6 to TRBJ2-1; 13 bases fit TRBD2. V lost 3 bases to trimming and J lost 4 bases; unmatched junction nucleotides: 4. The CDR3 loop spans 16 amino acids. Germline values: CDR1 SGHDT, CDR2 YYEEEE. Here the CDR3 reads CASSSGTSGIYNEQFF. The CDR3 nucleotides read TGTGCCAGCAGCTCGGGGACTAGCGGGATTTACAATGAGCAGTTCTTC.

V usage is TRBV29-1 and J usage is TRBJ2-3, with 8 bases fitting TRBD2. The CDR3 is 15 residues long. The germline V gene has CDR1 SQVTM and CDR2 ANQGSEA. V shed 7 bases and J 0 bases; nucleotides not matched to a gene: 9. The CDR3 is CSADSREGSTDTQYF. As DNA, the CDR3 is TGCAGCGCAGATAGCCGGGAGGGCAGCACAGATACGCAGTATTTT.

This chain links TRBV27 with TRBJ2-3; TRBD2 is a possible D gene (6 bases). Trimming stripped 2 bases from V and 4 bases from J, with 10 bases between. The length of the CDR3 is 14 residues. Germline CDR1 MNHEY, CDR2 SMNVEV (reference sequence). CDR3: CASSLAGPADTQYF. In nucleotides, the CDR3 is TGTGCCAGCAGTTTAGCGGGACCCGCAGATACGCAGTATTTT.

The chain joins TRBV5-5 to TRBJ2-1, with D uncertain. The V end lost 2 bases, the J end lost 7 bases, and 7 bases lay between the germline ends. Germline CDR1 reads SGHKS; CDR2 reads YYEKEE (reference sequence). The CDR3 extends over 12 amino acids. CDR3 in amino acids: CASSFAVNEQFF. CDR3 bases: TGTGCCAGCAGCTTCGCGGTGAATGAGCAGTTCTTC.

The genes are TRBV7-2 and TRBJ1-3; unclear D gene. Germline V gene sequence: CDR1 SGHTA, CDR2 FQGNSA. V was clipped by 3 bases and J by 1 base, with 7 bases between them. This CDR3 has 14 residues. The CDR3 is CASSFDQSGNTIYF. The CDR3 DNA reads TGTGCCAGCAGCTTCGACCAATCTGGAAACACCATATATTTT. Full variable domain (remainder filled in from reference TRBV7-2 and TRBJ1-3): GAGVSQSPSNKVTEKGKDVELRCDPISGHTALYWYRQSLGQGLEFLIYFQGNSAPDKSGLPSDRFSAERTGGSVSTLTIQRTQQEDSAVYLCASSFDQSGNTIYFGEGSWLTVV.

The chain combines TRBV11-2 with TRBJ2-7; no firm D call. Germline V gives CDR1 SGHAT, CDR2 FQNNGV. V was clipped by 1 base and J by 4 bases, with 8 bases between them. The CDR3 runs to 13 residues. As DNA, the CDR3 is TGTGCCAGCAGCTTAGGACATTTATACGAGCAGTACTTC. Translating gives CASSLGHLYEQYF. Based on the CDR3 plus reference TRBV11-2 and TRBJ2-7, the full variable domain is EAGVAQSPRYKIIEKRQSVAFWCNPISGHATLYWYQQILGQGPKLLIQFQNNGVVDDSQLPKDRFSAERLKGVDSTLKIQPAKLEDSAVYLCASSLGHLYEQYFGPGTRLTVT.

V is TRBV27 and J is TRBJ2-1; D perhaps matches TRBD1 (6 bases). Trimming took off 2 bases at V and 7 bases at J, with 12 bases between the two ends. This CDR3 is 14 amino acids long. CDR1 and CDR2 from the germline V gene are MNHEY and SMNVEV (reference sequence). The CDR3 DNA reads as TGTGCCAGCAGTTTAAACCACCAGGGGAATGAGCAGTTCTTC. Translating gives CASSLNHQGNEQFF.

The chain uses TRBV7-8 and TRBJ2-7, with no clear D. Germline V lookup: CDR1 SGHVS, CDR2 FQNEAQ. CDR3 length: 15 amino acids. The germline V and J ends were trimmed by 0 bases and 3 bases, with 12 bases remaining between them. CDR3 DNA sequence: TGTGCCAGCAGCTTAGCGGCCGAATACGACTACGAGCAGTACTTC. It yields the protein CASSLAAEYDYEQYF.

The chain is built from TRBV7-8 and TRBJ2-7; the D is unclear. Germline V gene sequence: CDR1 SGHVS, CDR2 FQNEAQ. The CDR3 is made up of 11 amino acids. The V end was cut by 4 bases, the J end by 6 bases, with 7 bases between. The CDR3, as DNA: TGTGCCAGCAGCTCCCCCTCCGAGCAGTACTTC. Translated, it gives CASSSPSEQYF.

The chain is built from TRBV9 and TRBJ2-5; no clear D gene. Per germline, CDR1 SGDLS and CDR2 YYNGEE. With 3 bases removed from V and 4 bases from J, the gap between germline ends came to 7 bases. This CDR3 has 12 amino acids. The CDR3 bases are TGTGCCAGCAGCGACCAGCGAGAGACCCAGTACTTC. Protein: CASSDQRETQYF.

The table lists this clone with a few counts. The chain employs TRBV5-5 and TRBJ1-1; D call uncertain. V shed 6 bases and J shed 1 base, with 13 bases lying between them. The CDR3 covers 14 residues. CDR1 and CDR2 from the germline V gene are SGHKS and YYEKEE (reference sequence). The CDR3 nucleotides read TGTGCCAGCAACCCAGGCTCGGGGAACACTGAAGCTTTCTTT. Translation gives CASNPGSGNTEAFF.

In this sample, this clone turned up once. The chain employs TRBV6-1 and TRBJ2-2; no reliable D call. Germline V gives CDR1 MNHNS, CDR2 SASEGT. Trimming removed 2 bases at V and 6 bases at J, with 16 bases between. The CDR3 sequence is 16 residues long. The CDR3 DNA is TGTGCCAGCAGTGAATTTGGAAATATGGGCCCCGGGGAGCTGTTTTTT. Protein product: CASSEFGNMGPGELFF.

CDR3: CASSLVGLEQYF. CDR3 in DNA: TGTGCCAGCAGCTTAGTGGGCCTCGAGCAGTACTTC. V gene TRBV11-2 combines with J gene TRBJ2-7, with no clear D. The CDR3 contains 12 residues. In germline, CDR1 is SGHAT, CDR2 FQNNGV. V gave up 1 base and J gave up 6 bases, with 7 bases separating them.